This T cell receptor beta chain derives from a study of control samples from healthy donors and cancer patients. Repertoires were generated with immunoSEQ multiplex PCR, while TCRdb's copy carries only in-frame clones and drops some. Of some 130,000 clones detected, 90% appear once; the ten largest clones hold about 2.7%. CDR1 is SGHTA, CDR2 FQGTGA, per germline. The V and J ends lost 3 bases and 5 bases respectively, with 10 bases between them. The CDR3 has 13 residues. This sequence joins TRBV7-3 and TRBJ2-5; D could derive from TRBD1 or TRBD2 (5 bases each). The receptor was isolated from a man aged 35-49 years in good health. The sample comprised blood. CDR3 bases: TGTGCCAGCAGCTTTGGCAGGGAGGAGACCCAGTACTTC. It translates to CASSFGREETQYF.